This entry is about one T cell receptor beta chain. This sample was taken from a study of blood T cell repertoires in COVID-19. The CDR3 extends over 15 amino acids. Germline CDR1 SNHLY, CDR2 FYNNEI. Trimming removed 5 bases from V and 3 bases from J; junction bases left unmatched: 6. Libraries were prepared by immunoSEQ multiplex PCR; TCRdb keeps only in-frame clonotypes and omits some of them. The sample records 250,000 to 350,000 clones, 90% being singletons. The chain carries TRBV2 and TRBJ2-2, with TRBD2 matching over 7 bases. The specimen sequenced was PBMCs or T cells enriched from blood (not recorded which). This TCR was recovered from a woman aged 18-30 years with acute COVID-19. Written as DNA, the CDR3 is TGTGCCAGCAGTCGTACTAGCGCTCACACCGGGGAGCTGTTTTTT. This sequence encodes CASSRTSAHTGELFF. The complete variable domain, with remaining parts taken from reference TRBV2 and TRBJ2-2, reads EPEVTQTPSHQVTQMGQEVILRCVPISNHLYFYWYRQILGQKVEFLVSFYNNEISEKSEIFDDQFSVERPDGSNFTLKIRSTKLEDSAMYFCASSRTSAHTGELFFGEGSRLTVL.